This passage covers 27 T cell receptor beta chains from one sample sequenced in a study of OX40 agonist ivuxolimab in advanced cancers. Only in-frame clones appear in the TCRdb table, and some are missing; sequencing was by immunoSEQ multiplex PCR. The sample shows tens of thousands of clones, approximately 90% of them seen only once. The specimen was CD4+ or CD8+ T cells sorted from blood, collected in a trial of the OX40 agonist ivuxolimab. These receptors were collected from an adult with an advanced solid tumor such as melanoma, head and neck, liver or kidney cancer.

The chain combines TRBV18 with TRBJ2-3; D unclear. CDR3 length: 14 amino acids. Germline V gene data show CDR1 as KGHSH and CDR2 as LQKENI. Between the trimmed V and J ends, which lost 2 bases and 4 bases, there was a span of 10 bases. CDR3 bases: TGTGCCAGCTCACCAGAGGCCAGGTCAGATACGCAGTATTTT. The encoded protein is CASSPEARSDTQYF.

This chain uses TRBV6-6 with TRBJ1-1; D is undetermined. Germline V gene lookup returns CDR1 MNHNY and CDR2 SVGAGI (reference sequence). The CDR3 totals 13 residues. Trimming pared 6 bases from V and 3 bases from J, leaving 11 bases between. CDR3 in amino acids: CASSTNTYTEAFF. CDR3 DNA: TGTGCCAGCAGCACCAACACTTACACTGAAGCTTTCTTT.

The chain employs TRBV9 and TRBJ1-3; 7 bases fit TRBD1. The CDR3 is 15 amino acids. The junction had 6 bases not matched to a gene; V was cut back by 6 bases and J by 0 bases. Germline V gives CDR1 SGDLS, CDR2 YYNGEE. CDR3 in DNA: TGTGCCAGCACGGGACAGTCGCTCTCTGGAAACACCATATATTTT. It specifies CASTGQSLSGNTIYF.

As to this clone: Other DNA sequences in the sample encode the same CDR3. CDR3 in amino acids: CASSLRGTDTQYF. The CDR3 DNA reads TGTGCCAGCAGTTTACGGGGCACAGATACGCAGTATTTT. This rearrangement joins TRBV27 to TRBJ2-3; D remains unclear. Germline loops: CDR1 MNHEY, CDR2 SMNVEV (reference sequence). CDR3 length: 13 amino acids. Trimming took 2 bases from V and 1 from J, leaving 4 bases between them.

This chain uses TRBV6-5 with TRBJ1-1; 7 nucleotides agree with TRBD1. The V gene's germline CDR1 is MNHEY and CDR2 SVGAGI. The ends lost 6 bases at V and 4 bases at J; junction bases unmatched: 8. This CDR3 spans 14 amino acids. The CDR3 loop is CASSPQGVTTEAFF. CDR3 bases: TGTGCCAGCAGCCCCCAGGGGGTGACCACTGAAGCTTTCTTT.

The genes are TRBV6-6 and TRBJ2-7; D possibly corresponds to TRBD2 (6 bases). Germline CDR1 reads MNHNY; CDR2 reads SVGAGI (reference sequence). This CDR3 region has 15 residues. Trimming shortened V by 0 bases and J by 5 bases, and 14 bases separated the two germline ends. This CDR3 is CASSYSNGSIHEQYF. The CDR3, as DNA: TGTGCCAGCAGTTACTCGAACGGGAGTATACACGAGCAGTACTTC.

The CDR3 here is CASSLGRGAGTEAFF. The DNA of the CDR3 is TGTGCCAGCAGCTTAGGCAGGGGCGCCGGGACTGAAGCTTTCTTT. The chain employs TRBV13 and TRBJ1-1; D is perhaps TRBD1 (6 bases). Per germline, CDR1 PRHDT and CDR2 FYEKMQ (reference sequence). The CDR3 extends over 15 amino acids. With 0 bases removed from V and 5 bases from J, the gap between germline ends came to 13 bases.

V is TRBV28 and J is TRBJ1-5; unclear D gene. The CDR3 sequence is 13 residues long. Germline V gene lookup returns CDR1 MDHEN and CDR2 SYDVKM. V was cut by 4 bases and J by 6 bases, with 10 bases left in between. The CDR3 nucleotides are TGTGCCAGCAGTTCGGGGTCCGGTCAGCCCCAGCATTTT. Translated, it gives CASSSGSGQPQHF.

This clone has only one observation. The rearrangement uses TRBV10-2 and TRBJ2-2, with a weak D call TRBD1 (6 bases). The germline V and J ends were trimmed by 5 bases and 1 base, with 11 bases remaining between them. This CDR3 contains 15 residues. Per the germline V gene, CDR1 is WSHSY and CDR2 is SAAADI. Here the CDR3 reads CASSRTALNTGELFF. CDR3 sequence (DNA): TGCGCCAGCAGTCGGACAGCCCTGAACACCGGGGAGCTGTTTTTT.

V gene TRBV9 combines with J gene TRBJ2-1; 7 nucleotides match TRBD2. The germline gives CDR1 SGDLS, CDR2 YYNGEE. The V segment lost 3 bases and the J segment 1 base; nucleotides outside the gene matches: 7. The CDR3 is 16 amino acids. CDR3 in amino acids: CASSAIGGSSYNEQFF. The CDR3, as DNA: TGTGCCAGCAGCGCCATTGGCGGGAGTTCCTACAATGAGCAGTTCTTC.

This chain links TRBV6-1 with TRBJ2-1; 7 positions agree with TRBD2. Looked up from germline, CDR1 is MNHNS and CDR2 is SASEGT. V was clipped by 4 bases and J by 4 bases; unmatched bases: 4. This CDR3 contains 14 residues. The CDR3 sequence is CASSGERGYNEQFF. The CDR3 DNA sequence: TGTGCCAGCAGTGGTGAGCGGGGATACAATGAGCAGTTCTTC.

V is TRBV13 and J is TRBJ1-1; tentatively, D is TRBD1 (6 bases). The V gene's germline CDR1 is PRHDT and CDR2 FYEKMQ (reference sequence). This CDR3 region has 16 residues. V was clipped by 4 bases and J by 1 base, with 16 bases between them. The chain's CDR3 is CASSSTGDIPNTEAFF. The CDR3 DNA is TGTGCCAGCAGCTCGACAGGAGACATCCCGAACACTGAAGCTTTCTTT.

The CDR3 is CASSLSRSVAEGYNEQFF. The CDR3 region has the DNA TGTGCCAGCAGTTTATCGAGGTCGGTAGCGGAGGGGTACAATGAGCAGTTCTTC. The chain joins TRBV27 to TRBJ2-1; possibly TRBD2 for D (6 bases). V was clipped by 0 bases and J by 4 bases, with 19 bases between them. This CDR3 region has 18 residues. CDR1 and CDR2 (germline): MNHEY, SMNVEV (reference sequence).

This chain connects TRBV14 to TRBJ1-2; unclear D gene. The CDR3 sequence is 14 residues long. From germline, CDR1 is SGHDN and CDR2 FVKESK. The V end lost 7 bases, the J end lost 7 bases, and 19 bases lay between the germline ends. CDR3 in amino acids: CASTQTEGGGGYTF. DNA for the CDR3: TGTGCCAGCACCCAGACGGAGGGTGGAGGTGGCTACACCTTC.

The chain combines TRBV7-8 with TRBJ1-2, with D uncertain. The V and J ends lost 3 bases and 0 bases respectively, with 11 bases between them. CDR1 is SGHVS and CDR2 is FQNEAQ in the germline V gene. The length of the CDR3 is 15 residues. CDR3 bases: TGTGCCAGCAGCTTGAGCGGCAGAGCTAACTATGGCTACACCTTC. The encoded protein is CASSLSGRANYGYTF.

The V call is TRBV5-5, the J call TRBJ2-7, with D uncertain. V was shortened by 3 bases and J by 6 bases, with 10 bases between the two germline ends. Germline CDR1 SGHKS, CDR2 YYEKEE (reference sequence). This CDR3 is 12 amino acids long. The CDR3 loop is CASSSHSGEQYF. DNA for the CDR3: TGTGCCAGCAGCTCGCACTCGGGCGAGCAGTACTTC.

In nucleotides, the CDR3 is TGTGCCAGCTCACCCCCAGGGGCCCCCTACGAGCAGTACTTC. As protein: CASSPPGAPYEQYF. The chain uses TRBV18 and TRBJ2-7; perhaps TRBD1 as D (6 bases). Germline V gives CDR1 KGHSH, CDR2 LQKENI. The ends were cut back, 3 bases at V and 2 bases at J, with 11 bases in the middle. The CDR3 has 14 amino acids.

This chain uses TRBV10-1 with TRBJ2-7, with TRBD1 identical over 7 bases. Germline V lookup: CDR1 WNHNN, CDR2 SYGVQD (reference sequence). V was clipped by 11 bases and J by 4 bases; unmatched bases: 20. CDR3 size: 16 residues. CDR3 bases: TGCGCCCGCCTCCTGCGAGGGGGCTGCGAATCATACGAGCAGTACTTC. It codes for CARLLRGGCESYEQYF.

This clone has a single count. The rearrangement uses TRBV14 and TRBJ2-7; the match to TRBD2 covers 16 bases. Germline V gives CDR1 SGHDN, CDR2 FVKESK. The CDR3 extends over 16 amino acids. Unmatched junction bases numbered 7, after V lost 4 bases and J lost 7 bases. For the CDR3, the DNA is TGTGCCAGCAGCCCGGGACTAGCGGGAGGGCCAGGAGAGCAGTACTTC. This encodes CASSPGLAGGPGEQYF.

The gene calls are TRBV4-2 and TRBJ1-3, with D tentatively TRBD1 (6 bases). This CDR3 is 15 amino acids long. V lost 5 bases and J 4 bases, leaving 15 bases between the germline ends. From germline, CDR1 is LGHNA and CDR2 YNFKEQ. The CDR3 protein is CASSEIGTIGNTIYF. The CDR3 bases are TGTGCCAGCAGCGAAATCGGGACAATAGGAAACACCATATATTTT.

The rearrangement links TRBV29-1 to TRBJ2-7; TRBD1 matches at 7 bases. The CDR3 has 15 residues. Trimming at V came to 1 base and at J to 8 bases, leaving 14 bases not matched to a gene. Germline lookup yields CDR1 SQVTM and CDR2 ANQGSEA. CDR3 protein: CSVEVPGTDNQQQYF. As DNA, the CDR3 is TGCAGCGTTGAAGTTCCCGGGACAGATAATCAGCAGCAGTACTTC.

This sequence joins TRBV11-1 and TRBJ2-5, with 12 bases aligning to TRBD2. V was pared by 6 bases and J by 5 bases, with 7 bases of the junction left unmatched. In germline, CDR1 is SGHAT, CDR2 FQDESV (reference sequence). The CDR3 consists of 15 residues. The CDR3: CASSETSGSTETQYF. The CDR3 DNA follows: TGTGCCAGCAGTGAGACTAGCGGGAGTACGGAGACCCAGTACTTC.

The chain has TRBV7-2 and TRBJ2-7; D is unclear. Trimming took 4 bases from V and 4 from J, leaving 11 bases between them. The CDR3 is made up of 13 amino acids. Germline assignment: CDR1 SGHTA and CDR2 FQGNSA. In nucleotides, the CDR3 is TGTGCCAGCAGCTCAAAGGTAGCTTACGAGCAGTACTTC. This codes for CASSSKVAYEQYF.

This rearrangement joins TRBV10-3 to TRBJ2-5, with D tentatively TRBD2 (6 bases). The CDR3 contains 14 residues. Germline V gives CDR1 ENHRY, CDR2 SYGVKD. Trimming left V 4 bases short and J 3 bases short, with 12 bases between. In nucleotides, the CDR3 is TGTGCCATCAGTGTAAATAGCGGAGAAGAGACCCAGTACTTC. It encodes CAISVNSGEETQYF.

This chain uses TRBV14 with TRBJ1-1, with D possibly matching TRBD1 (6 bases). The CDR3 has 18 amino acids. Germline CDR1 reads SGHDN; CDR2 reads FVKESK. Trimming removed 5 bases from V and 0 bases from J, with 22 bases in between. CDR3 residues: CASSSHVFGQRMNTEAFF. The CDR3 DNA follows: TGTGCCAGCAGCTCACATGTTTTTGGACAGAGGATGAACACTGAAGCTTTCTTT.

The V call is TRBV28, the J call TRBJ2-3, with D unclear. Germline V CDR1 and CDR2: MDHEN, SYDVKM. This CDR3 is 15 amino acids long. Between the trimmed V and J ends, which lost 2 bases and 2 bases, there was a span of 11 bases. The CDR3 reads CASSLLADYTDTQYF. The CDR3 DNA sequence: TGTGCCAGCAGTTTACTTGCGGATTACACAGATACGCAGTATTTT.

The chain recombines TRBV7-2 with TRBJ2-7, with a possible D match to TRBD2 (5 bases). This CDR3 region has 15 residues. Germline lookup yields CDR1 SGHTA and CDR2 FQGNSA. Between the trimmed V and J ends, which lost 4 bases and 1 base, there was a span of 14 bases. The chain's CDR3 is CASSSRGSNSYEQYF. CDR3 bases: TGTGCCAGCAGCTCACGAGGGAGTAATTCCTACGAGCAGTACTTC. Looking up the rest from reference TRBV7-2 and TRBJ2-7 gives the full variable domain: GAGVSQSPSNKVTEKGKDVELRCDPISGHTALYWYRQSLGQGLEFLIYFQGNSAPDKSGLPSDRFSAERTGGSVSTLTIQRTQQEDSAVYLCASSSRGSNSYEQYFGPGTRLTVT.